The next 25 T cell receptor beta chains were all read from a single sample in a study of OX40 agonist ivuxolimab in advanced cancers. Repertoires were generated with immunoSEQ multiplex PCR, while TCRdb's copy carries only in-frame clones and drops some. The table has 95,000 to 150,000 clones, 90% to 95% seen once. The sample in question was CD4+ or CD8+ T cells sorted from blood, obtained in a trial of the OX40 agonist ivuxolimab. Receptor source: an adult with an advanced solid tumor such as melanoma, head and neck, liver or kidney cancer.

V gene TRBV18 combines with J gene TRBJ2-6; 10 bases are shared with TRBD1. Germline V CDR1 and CDR2: KGHSH, LQKENI. Trimming took 6 bases from V and 0 from J; bases not matched to a gene: 5. The CDR3 loop spans 17 amino acids. In nucleotides, the CDR3 is TGTGCCAGCTCCCTGGGACAGGGGCCCTCTGGGGCCAACGTCCTGACTTTC. It translates to CASSLGQGPSGANVLTF.

The DNA for the CDR3 is TGTGCCAGTACCACGGACTACGGTAACGAGCAGTACTTC. It is translated as CASTTDYGNEQYF. This chain joins TRBV19 and TRBJ2-7, with TRBD2 as a possible D gene (6 bases). This CDR3 spans 13 amino acids. V was clipped by 7 bases and J by 5 bases, with 15 bases between them. Germline loops: CDR1 LNHDA, CDR2 SQIVND (reference sequence).

V gene TRBV7-3 combines with J gene TRBJ1-1; TRBD1 might be the D (5 bases). Trimming removed 5 bases at V and 11 bases at J, with 18 bases between. The CDR3 is 13 amino acids. Germline-derived CDR1 and CDR2 are SGHTA and FQGTGA. The CDR3 is CASSITGTQGAFF. CDR3 bases: TGTGCCAGCAGCATCACCGGGACTCAGGGTGCTTTCTTT. Using reference TRBV7-3 and TRBJ1-1 for the parts outside the CDR3, the full variable domain is GAGVSQTPSNKVTEKGKYVELRCDPISGHTALYWYRQSLGQGPEFLIYFQGTGAADDSGLPNDRFFAVRPEGSVSTLKIQRTERGDSAVYLCASSITGTQGAFFGQGTRLTVV.

The chain employs TRBV10-3 and TRBJ1-1; D is perhaps TRBD1 (5 bases). The V end lost 4 bases, the J end lost 1 base, and 16 bases lay between the germline ends. The CDR3 spans 16 residues. Germline V gene data show CDR1 as ENHRY and CDR2 as SYGVKD. CDR3 in amino acids: CAISGPGRGENTEAFF. CDR3 sequence (DNA): TGTGCCATCAGTGGGCCTGGGCGAGGGGAGAACACTGAAGCTTTCTTT.

CDR3 sequence reads: CASTPGGTGELFF. The CDR3 DNA is TGTGCCAGCACCCCAGGGGGCACCGGGGAGCTGTTTTTT. The gene calls are TRBV9 and TRBJ2-2; TRBD1 matches at 7 bases. Germline values: CDR1 SGDLS, CDR2 YYNGEE. This CDR3 has 13 amino acids. J gave up 4 bases and V 6 bases, and 3 bases lay outside the gene matches.

This chain uses TRBV9 with TRBJ2-3; D is unresolved. This CDR3 has 13 residues. V was clipped by 0 bases and J by 5 bases, with 7 bases between them. CDR1 and CDR2 from the germline V gene are SGDLS and YYNGEE. The CDR3 loop is CASSVGARDTQYF. For the CDR3, the DNA is TGTGCCAGCAGCGTAGGAGCGAGAGATACGCAGTATTTT.

The gene calls are TRBV18 and TRBJ1-1; no reliable D call. The V and J ends lost 3 bases and 0 bases respectively, with 11 bases between them. Germline CDR1 and CDR2: KGHSH and LQKENI. This CDR3 is 15 amino acids long. CDR3 region: CASSPYRTVNTEAFF. The CDR3, as DNA: TGTGCCAGCTCACCCTATAGGACGGTGAACACTGAAGCTTTCTTT.

V gene TRBV25-1 combines with J gene TRBJ2-2; no reliable D call. V was trimmed by 4 bases and J by 6 bases, leaving 9 bases between them. Per the germline V gene, CDR1 is MGHDK and CDR2 is SYGVNS. CDR3 length: 13 amino acids. The DNA for the CDR3 is TGTGCCAGCAGTGCCTCGGCGGCCGGGGAGCTGTTTTTT. This gives the protein CASSASAAGELFF. The full variable domain, its missing parts supplied by reference TRBV25-1 and TRBJ2-2, is EADIYQTPRYLVIGTGKKITLECSQTMGHDKMYWYQQDPGMELHLIHYSYGVNSTEKGDLSSESTVSRIRTEHFPLTLESARPSHTSQYLCASSASAAGELFFGEGSRLTVL.

This chain joins TRBV9 and TRBJ2-5; 10 nucleotides align to TRBD1. V trimming: 5 bases; J trimming: 5 bases; junction bases outside the gene matches: 12. Looked up from germline, CDR1 is SGDLS and CDR2 is YYNGEE. This CDR3 has 16 residues. The CDR3 sequence: CASSYVGQGGTETQYF. The CDR3 DNA follows: TGTGCCAGCAGTTACGTCGGACAGGGGGGGACGGAGACCCAGTACTTC.

This chain joins TRBV21-1 and TRBJ2-7; the table's TRBD1 call for D was not verified on the DNA. TRBV21-1 is a known pseudogene. The length of the CDR3 is 19 residues. The CDR3 DNA sequence: TGTGCCAGCAGCAAAGGTGTAGGGGGCGCGGGTCTAATCTCCTACGAGCAGTACTTC. Protein product: CASSKGVGGAGLISYEQYF.

The chain has TRBV18 and TRBJ1-3; 9 bases are shared with TRBD1. The CDR3 contains 15 residues. Germline V CDR1 and CDR2: KGHSH, LQKENI. V shed 3 bases, J shed 2 bases, and the junction held 2 bases outside the gene matches. The CDR3 loop is CASSPRQGAGNTIYF. The CDR3 DNA is TGTGCCAGCTCACCGCGACAGGGGGCTGGAAACACCATATATTTT.

The table lists this clone with a few counts. This chain connects TRBV28 to TRBJ1-5; D gene ambiguous. CDR1 is MDHEN, CDR2 SYDVKM, per germline. This CDR3 spans 13 amino acids. Trimming left V 7 bases short and J 0 bases short, with 7 bases between. The CDR3 loop reads CASTKYSNQPQHF. CDR3 nucleotide sequence: TGTGCCAGCACCAAATATAGCAATCAGCCCCAGCATTTT.

The chain combines TRBV11-1 with TRBJ1-2, with D tentatively TRBD1 (6 bases). The germline V gene has CDR1 SGHAT and CDR2 FQDESV (reference sequence). Trimming left V 4 bases short and J 6 bases short, with 18 bases between. This CDR3 is built from 15 residues. CDR3 nucleotide sequence: TGTGCCAGCAGCTCAAGCGACAGGCCATCGGATGGCTACACCTTC. This encodes CASSSSDRPSDGYTF.

This chain uses TRBV9 with TRBJ2-2; 10 nucleotides align to TRBD1. This CDR3 comprises 17 residues. Germline loops: CDR1 SGDLS, CDR2 YYNGEE. After removal of 3 bases from V and 5 bases from J, the junction contained 10 bases not matched to a gene. The CDR3 spells CASSATGTGEGTGELFF. CDR3 sequence (DNA): TGTGCCAGCAGCGCGACCGGGACAGGGGAGGGGACCGGGGAGCTGTTTTTT.

V gene TRBV28 combines with J gene TRBJ2-7, with a weak D call TRBD1 (7 bases). This CDR3 contains 14 residues. Trimming removed 2 bases from V and 3 bases from J, with 11 bases in between. Germline CDR1 and CDR2: MDHEN and SYDVKM. CDR3 sequence reads: CASSLGGGGYEQYF. CDR3 in DNA: TGTGCCAGCAGTTTAGGAGGGGGCGGCTACGAGCAGTACTTC.

The chain employs TRBV4-1 and TRBJ1-4, with a weak D call TRBD1 (5 bases). The V end lost 4 bases, the J end lost 4 bases, and 13 bases lay between the germline ends. The CDR3 is 15 amino acids. Germline V gene lookup returns CDR1 MGHRA and CDR2 YSYEKL. The DNA of the CDR3 is TGCGCCAGCAGCCTTGCGGGACGGATTAATGAAAAACTGTTTTTT. Protein sequence: CASSLAGRINEKLFF.

As for this clone: The junction differs from germline at one of its ends, possibly a read error. The chain uses TRBV7-8 and TRBJ1-1; 9 bases fit TRBD1. The V gene's germline CDR1 is SGHVS and CDR2 FQNEAQ. This CDR3 contains 15 residues. CDR3 sequence (DNA): TGTGCCAGCAGCCCCCTCCGGGACAGGGAGACTGAGGCTTTCTTT. Encoded protein: CASSPLRDRETEAFF.

CDR3 nucleotides: TGCGCCAGCAGCCAAGAAACGCCTAGCGGGAGGGATGAGCAGTTCTTC. Amino acid sequence: CASSQETPSGRDEQFF. The chain recombines TRBV4-3 with TRBJ2-1, with 12 bases lining up with TRBD2. The trim removed 0 bases at V and 8 bases at J, leaving 5 bases unmatched. The V gene's germline CDR1 is LGHNA and CDR2 YSLEER. There are 16 residues in the CDR3.

This chain's CDR3 is CASSESLAGGQETQYF. Here the CDR3 DNA reads TGCGCCAGCAGTGAGAGCCTAGCGGGGGGACAAGAGACCCAGTACTTC. This chain links TRBV10-1 with TRBJ2-5, with 11 bases matching TRBD2. With 2 bases clipped from V and 2 bases from J, the junction kept 4 bases outside the gene matches. Germline V gene data show CDR1 as WNHNN and CDR2 as SYGVQD (reference sequence). CDR3 length: 16 amino acids.

This clone appeared once. The chain links TRBV7-9 to TRBJ1-2; tentative D call: TRBD1 (5 bases). Germline values: CDR1 SEHNR, CDR2 FQNEAQ (reference sequence). The CDR3 contains 13 residues. The ends were cut back, 7 bases at V and 8 bases at J, with 17 bases in the middle. CDR3 coding DNA: TGTGCCAGCACCCCCGGGGGATTTAGCGGCTACACCTTC. It specifies CASTPGGFSGYTF.

The CDR3 coding sequence is TGTGCCAGCCTGCAGGGGGGAGCCGGGGAGCTGTTTTTT. This sequence encodes CASLQGGAGELFF. The chain joins TRBV5-5 to TRBJ2-2; possibly TRBD1 for D (7 bases). CDR1 SGHKS and CDR2 YYEKEE come from the germline V gene (reference sequence). CDR3 length: 13 amino acids. Trimming pared 7 bases from V and 6 bases from J, leaving 13 bases between.

This rearrangement joins TRBV18 to TRBJ1-2, with D possibly matching TRBD1 (5 bases). CDR1 KGHSH and CDR2 LQKENI come from the germline V gene. The CDR3 extends over 15 amino acids. V shed 1 base and J shed 3 bases, with 12 bases lying between them. CDR3 DNA: TGTGCCAGCTCACCACTGACAGTTTCGGACTATGGCTACACCTTC. Translating it yields CASSPLTVSDYGYTF. Looking up the rest from reference TRBV18 and TRBJ1-2 gives the full variable domain: NAGVMQNPRHLVRRRGQEARLRCSPMKGHSHVYWYRQLPEEGLKFMVYLQKENIIDESGMPKERFSAEFPKEGPSILRIQQVVRGDSAAYFCASSPLTVSDYGYTFGSGTRLTVV.

The V gene is TRBV6-1, the J gene TRBJ2-5, with D perhaps TRBD2 (5 bases). The CDR3 runs to 15 residues. Trimming stripped 1 base from V and 5 bases from J, with 14 bases between. In germline, CDR1 is MNHNS, CDR2 SASEGT. The DNA for the CDR3 is TGTGCCAGCAGTGAAGGAGGGTGGGCCGGGGAGACCCAGTACTTC. Its protein is CASSEGGWAGETQYF.

The chain employs TRBV5-1 and TRBJ1-1; 9 positions agree with TRBD1. The trim removed 3 bases at V and 5 bases at J, leaving 8 bases unmatched. Germline V gene sequence: CDR1 SGHRS, CDR2 YFSETQ. This CDR3 has 15 residues. CDR3 loop: CASSWLQGAITEAFF. The CDR3 region has the DNA TGCGCCAGCAGCTGGCTACAGGGGGCAATAACTGAAGCTTTCTTT.

A word on this clone: At one boundary the junction diverges from the germline segment, which might be a read error. The chain recombines TRBV28 with TRBJ1-1; D is unresolved. The CDR3 consists of 15 residues. Germline V gene lookup returns CDR1 MDHEN and CDR2 SYDVKM. The CDR3 region is CASSLQRTGNAEAFF. The CDR3 DNA follows: TGTGCCAGCAGTTTACAACGGACGGGGAACGCTGAAGCTTTCTTT. Combining the CDR3 with reference TRBV28 and TRBJ1-1 gives the whole variable domain DVKVTQSSRYLVKRTGEKVFLECVQDMDHENMFWYRQDPGLGLRLIYFSYDVKMKEKGDIPEGYSVSREKKERFSLILESASTNQTSMYLCASSLQRTGNAEAFFGQGTRLTVV.